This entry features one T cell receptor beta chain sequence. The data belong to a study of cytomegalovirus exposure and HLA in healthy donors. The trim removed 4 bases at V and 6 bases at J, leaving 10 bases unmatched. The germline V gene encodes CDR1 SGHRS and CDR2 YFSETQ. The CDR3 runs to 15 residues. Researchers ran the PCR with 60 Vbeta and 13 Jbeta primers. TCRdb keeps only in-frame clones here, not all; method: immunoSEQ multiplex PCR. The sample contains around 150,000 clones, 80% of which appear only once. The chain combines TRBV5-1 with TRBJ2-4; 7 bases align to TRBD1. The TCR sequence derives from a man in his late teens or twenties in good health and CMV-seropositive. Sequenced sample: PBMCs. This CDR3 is CASSPRQGNGNIQYF. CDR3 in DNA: TGCGCCAGCAGCCCTCGACAGGGAAACGGAAACATTCAGTACTTC. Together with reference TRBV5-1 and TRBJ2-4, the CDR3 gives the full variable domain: KAGVTQTPRYLIKTRGQQVTLSCSPISGHRSVSWYQQTPGQGLQFLFEYFSETQRNKGNFPGRFSGRQFSNSRSEMNVSTLELGDSALYLCASSPRQGNGNIQYFGAGTRLSVL.